The 9 T cell receptor beta chains below come from one sample, sequenced in a study of blood T cell repertoires in COVID-19. Repertoires were generated with immunoSEQ multiplex PCR, while TCRdb's copy carries only in-frame clones and drops some. The sample has 45,000 to 75,000 clones; 80% to 90% are singletons. The sample consisted of peripheral blood. These receptor sequences come from a man in his 60s with acute or convalescent COVID-19.

This clone was counted a single time. This chain uses TRBV30 with TRBJ2-5; D is perhaps TRBD2 (5 bases). CDR1 is GTSNPN and CDR2 is SVGIG in the germline V gene (reference sequence). The CDR3 consists of 14 residues. Trimming took off 3 bases at V and 6 bases at J, with 17 bases between the two ends. CDR3 sequence reads: CAWREAPKTKTQYF. The CDR3 DNA follows: TGTGCCTGGAGGGAGGCCCCCAAAACAAAGACCCAGTACTTC.

The count of this clone is one. The junction shows a germline mismatch at one end, possibly a read error. The chain employs TRBV10-1 and TRBJ1-4; 7 nucleotides agree with TRBD1. Germline V gene lookup returns CDR1 WNHNN and CDR2 SYGVQD (reference sequence). The CDR3 runs to 9 residues. The CDR3 DNA follows: TGCGCCAACTCGGACAGGACCTTCTGG. It codes for CANSDRTFW.

Comment on this clone: Other DNA sequences from this sample encode an identical CDR3 as well. This sequence joins TRBV6-1 and TRBJ1-5; D uncertain. Trimming pared 2 bases from V and 6 bases from J, leaving 11 bases between. Germline V gives CDR1 MNHNS, CDR2 SASEGT. This CDR3 has 14 residues. This CDR3 reads CASSERRGGQPQHF. The CDR3 nucleotides read TGTGCCAGCAGTGAACGGCGGGGTGGTCAGCCCCAGCATTTT.

The rearrangement uses TRBV4-1 and TRBJ2-3; D uncertain. The CDR3 spans 14 residues. Trimming cost V 5 bases and J 2 bases, with 11 bases left between them. CDR1 and CDR2 from the germline V gene are MGHRA and YSYEKL. In DNA form, the CDR3 reads TGCGCCAGCAGCTACGACACTTTCACAGATACGCAGTATTTT. This codes for CASSYDTFTDTQYF.

V is TRBV6-6 and J is TRBJ1-5; no clear D. With 6 bases removed from V and 4 bases from J, the gap between germline ends came to 7 bases. This CDR3 has 12 amino acids. Germline loops: CDR1 MNHNY, CDR2 SVGAGI (reference sequence). CDR3 sequence: CASSGGNQPQHF. The DNA for the CDR3 is TGTGCCAGCAGCGGAGGTAATCAGCCCCAGCATTTT.

J is TRBJ1-5 and V is TRBV28; D is possibly TRBD1 (6 bases). Germline assignment: CDR1 MDHEN and CDR2 SYDVKM. The CDR3 consists of 15 residues. Trimming pared 4 bases from V and 2 bases from J, leaving 12 bases between. CDR3 DNA sequence: TGTGCCAGCAGTTCATTATCAGGGGGCAATCAGCCCCAGCATTTT. Protein sequence: CASSSLSGGNQPQHF.

V and J are TRBV10-2 and TRBJ2-2, with TRBD1 matching 7 bases. Germline-derived CDR1 and CDR2 are WSHSY and SAAADI. V lost 6 bases and J lost 0; bases outside the gene matches: 4. This CDR3 spans 15 amino acids. Here the CDR3 DNA reads TGCGCCAGCAGGCTGACAGGGCCGAACACCGGGGAGCTGTTTTTT. Protein product: CASRLTGPNTGELFF.

The gene calls are TRBV7-6 and TRBJ2-7, with 13 bases matching TRBD2. Germline lookup yields CDR1 SGHVS and CDR2 FNYEAQ. Trimming at V came to 5 bases and at J to 6 bases, leaving 13 bases not matched to a gene. There are 17 residues in the CDR3. The CDR3 sequence is CASSPTWTSGSNGEQYF. The DNA of the CDR3 is TGTGCCAGCAGCCCAACCTGGACTAGCGGGAGTAACGGCGAGCAGTACTTC.

CDR3 in amino acids: CASSLEQGPYYEQYF. CDR3 DNA: TGTGCCAGCAGCTTGGAACAGGGTCCCTACTACGAGCAGTACTTC. The chain couples TRBV7-3 to TRBJ2-7, with TRBD1 as a possible D gene (6 bases). This CDR3 is built from 15 residues. CDR1 SGHTA and CDR2 FQGTGA come from the germline V gene. V lost 3 bases, J lost 3 bases, and 15 bases lay in between.